The source of this T cell receptor beta chain is a study of cytomegalovirus exposure and HLA in healthy donors. Study-wide findings and caveats: For presence/absence analyses, sequencing depth was assumed to be roughly uniform across donors.

As concerns this clone: The antigen remains undetermined.

Germline loops: CDR1 SGHNT, CDR2 YYREEE (reference sequence). Losses at the gene ends were 0 bases for V and 5 bases for J; bases not matched to a gene: 12. CDR3 size: 18 residues. Primers: 60 Vbeta forward and 13 Jbeta reverse. The protocol was immunoSEQ multiplex PCR, while the TCRdb copy is restricted to in-frame clones and leaves out a portion. The data show about 150,000 clones, with less than 90% seen just once and around 0.41% held by the top ten. The chain has TRBV5-4 and TRBJ2-2, with 8 bases lining up with TRBD1. Sample: PBMCs. The sequence derives from a boy between 2 and 10 years old in good health and CMV-seronegative. CDR3 residues: CASSLGLIGTGGTGELFF. In DNA form, the CDR3 reads TGTGCCAGCAGCTTGGGTTTAATCGGGACAGGTGGGACCGGGGAGCTGTTTTTT.